These T cell receptor beta chains were read from a single sample in a study of somatic mutations in cytotoxic T cells in rheumatoid arthritis. The data were produced by immunoSEQ multiplex PCR, yet TCRdb's version contains in-frame clones alone and is incomplete. This sample carries about 18,000 clones, approximately 80% of them seen once, and the ten largest clones take about 21%. The sequenced material came from CD8+ T cells sorted from blood. The receptors were sampled from an adult with rheumatoid arthritis. CDR3s leave out the opening cysteine and the closing phenylalanine or tryptophan. Fields, in order: CDR3 length, D gene, J gene, V gene, CDR3 protein. The D gene is left open where the match is weak.

>11|NA|TRBJ2-1|TRBV27
ASSLTYGNEQF
>13|NA|TRBJ2-1|TRBV29-1
SVPRVYPFYNEQF
>12|NA|TRBJ2-7|TRBV2
ASSEPVYSYEQY
>14|TRBD2|TRBJ2-1|TRBV2
ASSGLAGDPYNEQF
>12|NA|TRBJ2-1|TRBV7-6
ASSLRDFDNEQF
>12|TRBD1|TRBJ1-5|TRBV5-6
ASSPGGGEQPQH
>10|NA|TRBJ2-1|TRBV7-9
ASSFLDGEQF
>10|NA|TRBJ2-3|TRBV2
ASSVGTDTQY
>12|TRBD1|TRBJ1-2|TRBV4-1
ASSHPTGVGGYT
>13|NA|TRBJ2-3|TRBV5-6
ASIASEASPDTQY
>13|NA|TRBJ1-1|TRBV7-8
ASSLQADRKTEAF
>13|NA|TRBJ2-3|TRBV6-4
ASSERPGSTDTQY
>15|NA|TRBJ1-6|TRBV21-1
ASSSQTGAQYNSPLH
>13|NA|TRBJ1-5|TRBV7-8
ASSAYQDPYQPQH
>11|NA|TRBJ2-1|TRBV27
ASSVGTSNEQF
>14|NA|TRBJ2-7|TRBV28
ASSSFDRSKGYEQY
>10|NA|TRBJ2-2|TRBV7-7
ASRQNTGELF
>10|NA|TRBJ2-1|TRBV7-6
ASSSGPIGQF
>14|NA|TRBJ1-3|TRBV9
ASSVLSDPSGNTIY
>12|TRBD2|TRBJ2-1|TRBV27
ASSLGLAGNEQF
>14|TRBD2|TRBJ2-4|TRBV11-2
ASSPKRGLGENIQY
>14|TRBD2|TRBJ2-3|TRBV2
ASRAPAGGPTSRLY
>16|TRBD2|TRBJ2-3|TRBV18
ASSPPETSGRVTDTQY
>12|NA|TRBJ1-5|TRBV6-1
ASSQGSGDQPQH
>13|TRBD2|TRBJ2-7|TRBV19
ASSTGLAGFYEQY
>13|NA|TRBJ1-1|TRBV6-5
ASSVTGWMNTEAF
>13|TRBD2|TRBJ2-7|TRBV28
AGSTPGGTFYEQY
>8|NA|TRBJ1-1|TRBV9
ASSKNEAF
>13|NA|TRBJ2-3|TRBV11-3
ASSLAGAPTDTQY
>10|NA|TRBJ2-7|TRBV29-1
SVTENSYEQY
>16|NA|TRBJ2-2|TRBV7-6
ASSLFFGRQGHTGELF
>13|NA|TRBJ2-1|TRBV19
ASSTGFGSYNEQF
>11|NA|TRBJ2-3|TRBV19
ASGLYWGDTQY
>12|NA|TRBJ1-3|TRBV4-1
ASSQGSSGNTIY
>11|TRBD2|TRBJ2-1|TRBV10-2
ASTFGGGGEQF
>19|TRBD2|TRBJ2-1|TRBV2
ASSDELAGVTVVRSYNEQF
>16|TRBD2|TRBJ2-2|TRBV7-9
ASSGTSRDYPYTGELF
>13|NA|TRBJ2-7|TRBV11-2
ASSFQQSGYEEQY
>10|NA|TRBJ1-2|TRBV29-1
SVEGDFYGYT